The present entry profiles one T cell receptor (beta chain) with its context. The antigen is unknown. The sample comes from a study of cytomegalovirus exposure and HLA in healthy donors. Overall study context: A prior study identified 110 million or so unique TCR beta sequences from roughly 170 million T cells. Of 300 to 450 genotyped donors, approximately 84% clustered with self-reported Caucasian donors.

Findings and caveats of the study: Reported findings show TCR beta sequences accurately forecast HLA-A and HLA-B alleles in most subjects.

The CDR3 extends over 16 amino acids. V lost 0 bases and J lost 1, with 12 bases in between. Looked up from germline, CDR1 is SGHTA and CDR2 is FQGNSA. Vbeta (60) and Jbeta (13) primers were used in the PCR. In the original processing: It was a later analysis that counted about 80 million unique TCR beta chains, of which some 9.9 million were shared. TCRdb's copy holds only in-frame clones and misses some; the assay was immunoSEQ multiplex PCR. V, J and clone size derive from that table, while D and trimming were established from the DNA sequence. The table shows more than 100,000 clones, with roughly 9.6% occurring only once.

The rearrangement uses TRBV7-2 and TRBJ1-1; possible D gene TRBD1, 6 bases. The sample was PBMCs. This TCR came from a woman in her forties in good health and CMV-seropositive. The CDR3 DNA reads TGTGCCAGCAGCTTAGCAGGGCCAGGGGCGAACACTGAAGCTTTCTTT. Translation gives CASSLAGPGANTEAFF.